This TCR beta chain originates from a study of long-term antiretroviral therapy in people with HIV. Running of the v3.0 immunoSEQ assay took place at survey level. Assay used: immunoSEQ multiplex PCR; TCRdb lists only in-frame clones, some missing. Of about 22,000 clones in the sample, 84% are singletons; the top ten hold around 20%. Trimming stripped 3 bases from V and 1 base from J, with 19 bases between. CDR1 is MNHNS, CDR2 SASEGT, per germline. The length of the CDR3 is 18 residues. Every participant with HIV received treatment in the United States. Held in samples before DNA extraction were roughly 0.85-11 million cryopreserved PBMC. Study-level points and caveats: Post-treatment diversity went higher with ART but stayed below transplant donor controls. ART adherence, viral resistance and therapy changes were not recorded.

On this clone: Its matching antigen is unknown.

Source: unsorted PBMCs, taken 0.5 years before starting antiretroviral therapy. The sequence came from a man in his forties or fifties with HIV. The chain is built from TRBV6-1 and TRBJ2-1; D ambiguous. The CDR3 region is CASSDGRTALGSYNEQFF. The DNA of the CDR3 is TGTGCCAGCAGTGACGGGCGGACGGCCCTCGGGTCCTACAATGAGCAGTTCTTC.